Presented here are 9 T cell receptor beta chains from one specimen sequenced in a study of T cell repertoires in cytomegalovirus infection. Their antigen targets remain unknown. A single record per CDR3 protein comes from TCRdb applying MiXCR to the reads. The sample includes under 450,000 distinct CDR3 sequences, about 35% of them seen just once. The input for sequencing was cultured PBMCs, taken from culture after CMV antigen stimulation. Source of these receptors: a human donor in good health (CMV status not recorded). Some clones in this sample may be carry-over from other donors' samples.

In this sample, this clonotype turned up many times. The chain employs TRBV20-1 and TRBJ2-3; 7 bases align to TRBD1. From germline, CDR1 is DFQATT and CDR2 SNEGSKA (reference sequence). CDR3 size: 14 residues. J lost 3 bases, V lost 4 bases, and 7 bases had no gene match. The CDR3 is CSAIRQGKTDTQYF. CDR3 nucleotide sequence: TGCAGTGCTATAAGACAGGGCAAGACAGATACGCAGTATTTT.

The genes are TRBV6-1 and TRBJ2-2, with no clear D. Germline V lookup: CDR1 MNHNS, CDR2 SASEGT. The CDR3 is 13 residues long. V lost 6 bases to trimming and J lost 2 bases, with 7 bases between them. CDR3: CASSSGNTGELFF. The CDR3 region has the DNA TGTGCCAGCAGCTCAGGAAACACCGGGGAGCTGTTTTTT.

This clonotype has more than one count but fewer than ten. The chain joins TRBV10-3 to TRBJ2-1; 14 nucleotides line up with TRBD2. The germline V gene has CDR1 ENHRY and CDR2 SYGVKD. This CDR3 region has 17 residues. V shed 5 bases, J shed 2 bases, and the junction held 5 bases outside the gene matches. CDR3 nucleotide sequence: TGTGCCATCAGTCCCGGGACTAGCGGGGGAGCCTACAATGAGCAGTTCTTC. It yields the protein CAISPGTSGGAYNEQFF.

The rearrangement links TRBV3-1 to TRBJ2-3; D unclear. The CDR3 consists of 15 residues. V was trimmed by 0 bases and J by 3 bases, leaving 10 bases between them. Germline lookup yields CDR1 LGHDT and CDR2 YNNKEL (reference sequence). The CDR3 DNA reads as TGTGCCAGCAGCCAAGAAGGTGGCCATACAGATACGCAGTATTTT. This encodes CASSQEGGHTDTQYF.

This clonotype has more than one count but fewer than ten. The CDR3 protein is CASSLTGTLLSGANVLTF. The CDR3 coding sequence is TGCGCCAGCAGCCTAACCGGGACCCTCCTCTCTGGGGCCAACGTCCTGACTTTC. The J gene is TRBJ2-6, the V gene TRBV4-1, with D tentatively TRBD1 or TRBD2 (5 bases each). V gave up 4 bases and J gave up 0 bases, with 16 bases separating them. Germline V gene data show CDR1 as MGHRA and CDR2 as YSYEKL. The CDR3 spans 18 residues.

This clonotype was seen only once. The chain recombines TRBV29-1 with TRBJ2-2; the D is unclear. The CDR3 contains 12 residues. V was pared by 0 bases and J by 6 bases, with 5 bases between. Germline CDR1 is SQVTM and CDR2 is ANQGSEA. CDR3 sequence (DNA): TGCAGCGTTGAAGATCGGGCCGGGGAGCTGTTTTTT. This translates into CSVEDRAGELFF.

This clonotype turned up a few times. V and J are TRBV6-2 or TRBV6-3 and TRBJ2-7; 8 bases align to TRBD2. This CDR3 comprises 12 residues. CDR1 and CDR2 (germline): MNHEY, SVGEGT. In DNA, the CDR3 is TGTGCCAGCAGTGAGCAGCGGGAGAGGATTACCGTC. It encodes CASSEQRERITV.

The J gene is TRBJ2-1, the V gene TRBV19; possibly TRBD2 for D (6 bases). V gave up 6 bases and J gave up 4 bases, with 19 bases separating them. Germline lookup yields CDR1 LNHDA and CDR2 SQIVND (reference sequence). This CDR3 contains 16 residues. The CDR3 reads CASSPALAVGYNEQFF. Here the CDR3 DNA reads TGTGCCAGTAGCCCTGCATTAGCGGTAGGGTACAATGAGCAGTTCTTC.

The chain is built from TRBV2 and TRBJ1-2; 8 nucleotides agree with TRBD1. CDR3 size: 18 residues. Trimming removed 0 bases from V and 4 bases from J; junction bases left unmatched: 13. Germline-derived CDR1 and CDR2 are SNHLY and FYNNEI. The CDR3 bases are TGTGCCAGCAGTGAAGCGCCACCGGGACAGGAGGTATCCTATGGCTACACCTTC. Amino acids: CASSEAPPGQEVSYGYTF.